The 15 T cell receptor beta chains in this list originate from one sample, sequenced in a study of cytomegalovirus exposure and HLA in healthy donors. Assay used: immunoSEQ multiplex PCR; TCRdb lists only in-frame clones, some missing. The table has about 160,000 clones, approximately 89% seen once; the top ten hold 4% to 5%. The specimen was PBMCs. The source is a man younger than 30 in good health and CMV-seropositive.

The chain recombines TRBV6-5 with TRBJ2-7; 9 bases are a match to TRBD2. The CDR3 runs to 15 residues. Germline values: CDR1 MNHEY, CDR2 SVGAGI. The J segment lost 3 bases and the V segment lost 4 bases, leaving 7 bases of the junction unmatched. Here the CDR3 DNA reads TGTGCCAGCAGTTCCGGACTAGCGAACTACTACGAGCAGTACTTC. Protein: CASSSGLANYYEQYF.

This sequence joins TRBV6-1 and TRBJ1-4, with D perhaps TRBD1 (6 bases). Germline assignment: CDR1 MNHNS and CDR2 SASEGT. Trimming left V 1 base short and J 6 bases short, with 12 bases between. CDR3 length: 15 residues. In DNA form, the CDR3 reads TGTGCCAGCAGTGAAGGGGGGCAGTCTTATGAAAAACTGTTTTTT. Protein product: CASSEGGQSYEKLFF.

The chain recombines TRBV14 with TRBJ2-7; TRBD2 matches at 11 bases. The CDR3 has 16 residues. V was pared by 4 bases and J by 9 bases, with 14 bases of the junction left unmatched. Per germline, CDR1 SGHDN and CDR2 FVKESK. The CDR3 sequence: CASSRHNSGRELGQYF. The DNA of the CDR3 is TGTGCCAGCAGCCGTCATAATAGCGGGAGGGAACTGGGGCAGTACTTC.

V is TRBV30 and J is TRBJ2-1; 8 nucleotides align to TRBD1. Germline CDR1 and CDR2: GTSNPN and SVGIG (reference sequence). The CDR3 runs 12 residues. The V segment lost 5 bases and the J segment 11 bases; nucleotides outside the gene matches: 8. Here the CDR3 reads CAWGTGPLKQFF. As DNA, the CDR3 is TGTGCCTGGGGGACAGGACCCTTGAAGCAGTTCTTC.

This chain connects TRBV28 to TRBJ1-2, with a weak D call TRBD1 (5 bases). Germline lookup yields CDR1 MDHEN and CDR2 SYDVKM. The CDR3 contains 14 residues. Trimming removed 1 base at V and 8 bases at J, with 14 bases between. The DNA for the CDR3 is TGTGCCAGCAGTTTATTGCGGGGGATAGGCGGCTACACCTTC. The encoded protein is CASSLLRGIGGYTF.

This clone was seen only once. This sequence joins TRBV19 and TRBJ2-1; no firm D call. Germline loops: CDR1 LNHDA, CDR2 SQIVND (reference sequence). The CDR3 length is 16 residues. The V gene lost 3 bases and the J gene lost 0 bases, with 12 bases spanning the gap. The CDR3 reads CASSILHGSSYNEQFF. Here the CDR3 DNA reads TGTGCCAGTAGTATCCTTCACGGTAGCTCCTACAATGAGCAGTTCTTC.

V gene TRBV7-2 combines with J gene TRBJ2-7, with TRBD2 as a possible D gene (5 bases). Per the germline V gene, CDR1 is SGHTA and CDR2 is FQGNSA. Trimming took off 3 bases at V and 0 bases at J, with 15 bases between the two ends. The CDR3 runs to 16 residues. The CDR3 loop reads CASSFDWAGGSYEQYF. The CDR3 DNA reads as TGTGCCAGCAGCTTCGATTGGGCGGGCGGCTCCTACGAGCAGTACTTC. Using reference TRBV7-2 and TRBJ2-7 for the parts outside the CDR3, the full variable domain is GAGVSQSPSNKVTEKGKDVELRCDPISGHTALYWYRQSLGQGLEFLIYFQGNSAPDKSGLPSDRFSAERTGGSVSTLTIQRTQQEDSAVYLCASSFDWAGGSYEQYFGPGTRLTVT.

The V call is TRBV29-1, the J call TRBJ2-7; 7 bases agree with TRBD1. The CDR3 length is 12 residues. CDR1 SQVTM and CDR2 ANQGSEA come from the germline V gene. J lost 2 bases, V lost 6 bases, and 4 bases had no gene match. Here the CDR3 reads CSVKTGTYEQYF. CDR3 coding DNA: TGCAGCGTCAAGACAGGGACCTACGAGCAGTACTTC.

This rearrangement joins TRBV29-1 to TRBJ2-5; D is undetermined. Between the trimmed V and J ends, which lost 5 bases and 5 bases, there was a span of 6 bases. Germline CDR1 SQVTM, CDR2 ANQGSEA. This CDR3 has 10 residues. The CDR3 DNA reads TGCAGCGTTCTTCAGGAGACCCAGTACTTC. Translation gives CSVLQETQYF. The full variable domain, rest sourced from reference TRBV29-1 and TRBJ2-5, is SAVISQKPSRDICQRGTSLTIQCQVDSQVTMMFWYRQQPGQSLTLIATANQGSEATYESGFVIDKFPISRPNLTFSTLTVSNMSPEDSSIYLCSVLQETQYFGPGTRLLVL.

V gene TRBV7-2 combines with J gene TRBJ2-6, with 8 bases aligning to TRBD2. In germline, CDR1 is SGHTA, CDR2 FQGNSA. The CDR3 is made up of 14 amino acids. V trimming: 5 bases; J trimming: 9 bases; junction bases outside the gene matches: 6. In DNA, the CDR3 is TGTGCCAGCAGCCGAGGCGGGACTAGCAACGTCCTGACTTTC. Its translation: CASSRGGTSNVLTF.

This sequence joins TRBV6-5 and TRBJ1-4; maybe TRBD1 (5 bases). V gave up 8 bases and J gave up 7 bases, with 17 bases separating them. Germline loops: CDR1 MNHEY, CDR2 SVGAGI. The CDR3 length is 14 residues. The CDR3 here is CASSSLSGSEKLFF. The CDR3 bases are TGTGCCAGCTCGTCATTGTCAGGGTCTGAAAAACTGTTTTTT.

The chain combines TRBV7-2 with TRBJ2-1; 12 positions agree with TRBD2. Germline loops: CDR1 SGHTA, CDR2 FQGNSA. J lost 7 bases, V lost 5 bases, and 6 bases had no gene match. CDR3 length equals 15 residues. The CDR3 region is CASSQTSGSGNEQFF. In DNA, the CDR3 is TGTGCCAGCAGCCAGACTAGCGGGAGTGGTAATGAGCAGTTCTTC. The full variable domain, in which reference TRBV7-2 and TRBJ2-1 provide the parts outside the CDR3, is GAGVSQSPSNKVTEKGKDVELRCDPISGHTALYWYRQSLGQGLEFLIYFQGNSAPDKSGLPSDRFSAERTGGSVSTLTIQRTQQEDSAVYLCASSQTSGSGNEQFFGPGTRLTVL.

V usage is TRBV15 and J usage is TRBJ2-5, with 7 bases matching TRBD2. Trimming cost V 4 bases and J 7 bases; bases outside gene matches: 18. This CDR3 is built from 17 residues. In germline, CDR1 is LNHNV, CDR2 YYDKDF (reference sequence). The CDR3 loop is CATSKGKTGGRGGTQYF. The DNA for the CDR3 is TGTGCCACCAGCAAGGGCAAAACGGGAGGCCGGGGAGGGACCCAGTACTTC.

This chain uses TRBV5-8 with TRBJ2-1; TRBD2 is a possible D gene (6 bases). This CDR3 has 13 amino acids. Looked up from germline, CDR1 is SGHTS and CDR2 is YDEGEE. Trimming stripped 0 bases from V and 8 bases from J, with 9 bases between. The CDR3 DNA follows: TGTGCCAGCAGCTTGGCCGCGGGGCATGAGCAGTTCTTC. This sequence encodes CASSLAAGHEQFF.

The V gene is TRBV29-1, the J gene TRBJ2-1; 9 nucleotides align to TRBD2. This CDR3 is built from 15 residues. Trimming removed 4 bases from V and 6 bases from J; junction bases left unmatched: 10. Germline CDR1 and CDR2: SQVTM and ANQGSEA. DNA of the CDR3: TGCAGCGTTGCGGTTAGCGGGAGTGGGGTCAATGAGCAGTTCTTC. Protein: CSVAVSGSGVNEQFF.